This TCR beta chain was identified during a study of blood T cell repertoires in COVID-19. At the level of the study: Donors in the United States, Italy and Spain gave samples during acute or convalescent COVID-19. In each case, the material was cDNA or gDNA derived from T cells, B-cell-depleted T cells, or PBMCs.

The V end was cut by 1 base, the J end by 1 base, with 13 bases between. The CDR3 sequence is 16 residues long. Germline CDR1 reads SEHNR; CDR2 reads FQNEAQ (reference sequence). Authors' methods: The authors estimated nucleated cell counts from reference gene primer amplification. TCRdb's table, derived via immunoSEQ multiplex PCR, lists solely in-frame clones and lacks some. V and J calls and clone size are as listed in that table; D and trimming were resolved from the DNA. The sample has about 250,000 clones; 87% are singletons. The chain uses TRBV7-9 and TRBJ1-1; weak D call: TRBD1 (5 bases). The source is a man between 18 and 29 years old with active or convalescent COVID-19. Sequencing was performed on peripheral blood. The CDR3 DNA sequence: TGTGCCAGCAGCTTAGGGGCAGGGTCCGGGAACACTGAAGCTTTCTTT. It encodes CASSLGAGSGNTEAFF.